This T cell receptor beta chain is from a study of cytomegalovirus exposure and HLA in healthy donors. Study-wide points: The investigators catalogued 150 or so TCR beta chains as cytomegalovirus-associated. Later analysis suggested links between common viral pathogens and several top significant clusters. A later analysis linked more than 15,000 TCR beta sequences to HLA alleles at 0.05 false discovery rate.

Use of 60 Vbeta and 13 Jbeta primers characterized the PCR. Some clones are missing from TCRdb's copy, which holds only in-frame ones; the method was immunoSEQ multiplex PCR. The table has approximately 110,000 clones, 60% to 85% seen once. Comments on this clone: Its specificity is unknown.

Sequenced sample: PBMCs. This TCR was recovered from a female donor in good health and CMV-seropositive.

The CDR3 sequence is CASSVRAGVDEQFF. In DNA, the CDR3 is TGTGCCAGTTCCGTACGAGCGGGAGTTGATGAGCAGTTCTTC. This chain uses TRBV19 with TRBJ2-1, with TRBD2 matching 8 bases. V was pared by 8 bases and J by 8 bases, with 11 bases of the junction left unmatched. Germline CDR1 is LNHDA and CDR2 is SQIVND (reference sequence). The CDR3 contains 14 residues.